This T cell receptor beta chain was captured by sequencing in a study of control samples from healthy donors and cancer patients. The CDR3 totals 14 residues. Germline CDR1 KGHSH, CDR2 LQKENI. The V and J ends lost 7 bases and 3 bases respectively, with 15 bases between them. Clones were sequenced by immunoSEQ multiplex PCR, and TCRdb holds only the in-frame ones, with some missing. The sample consists of some 140,000 clones, approximately 94% of them appearing once. Sample: blood. The receptor comes from a man aged 35 to 55 in good health. The chain carries TRBV18 and TRBJ1-1, with D perhaps matching TRBD1 (5 bases). CDR3 sequence reads: CASFAGKGYTEAFF. DNA for the CDR3: TGTGCCAGCTTCGCAGGGAAGGGGTACACTGAAGCTTTCTTT.